Listed below are T cell receptor beta chains from one sample, sequenced in a study of control samples from healthy donors and cancer patients. Using immunoSEQ multiplex PCR, the repertoire was profiled, and TCRdb retains in-frame clones only, with some absent. The sample holds about 170,000 clones; approximately 86% are singletons and the top ten take roughly 5.3%. The sequencing sample was made of blood. The receptors shown here come from a woman aged 30 to 39 in good health. Each CDR3 is given with its conserved first and last residue. Fields, in order: clone size, J gene, D gene, V gene, CDR3 DNA, CDR3 protein. A D gene is named only where the DNA matches it firmly. Clone size, where shown, is once, few, many, or a class for clones that have expanded.

- | TRBJ1-1 | - | TRBV3-1/TRBV3-2 | TGTGCCAGCAGCCAAGTAGGAAACACTGAAGCTTTCTTT | CASSQVGNTEAFF
- | TRBJ1-4 | - | TRBV5-6 | TGTGCCAGCAGCACCGGGACGCGGAATGAAAAACTGTTTTTT | CASSTGTRNEKLFF
- | TRBJ2-5 | - | TRBV14 | TGTGCCAGCAGCCAAGAGCACGGGGAAGAGACCCAGTACTTC | CASSQEHGEETQYF
- | TRBJ2-5 | TRBD2 | TRBV12-5 | TGTGCTAGTGGTTTGGTAATTGGCGGGGGACTAGCGGAAGAGACCCAGTACTTC | CASGLVIGGGLAEETQYF
once | TRBJ1-1 | - | TRBV3-1/TRBV3-2 | TGTGCCAGCAGCCAAGATGGTGGGACGTGGAACACTGAAGCTTTCTTT | CASSQDGGTWNTEAFF
- | TRBJ2-5 | TRBD1 | TRBV30 | TGTGCCTGGAAAGGGACAGGAGGCCGGTGGGCCCAGTACTTC | CAWKGTGGRWAQYF
- | TRBJ1-2 | TRBD1 | TRBV7-9 | TGTGCCAGCAGCTTGGACCAGGGGGTCTATGGCTACACCTTC | CASSLDQGVYGYTF
- | TRBJ1-5 | - | TRBV30 | TGTGCCTTGGGCCGCGGGTTAAATCAGCCCCAGCATTTT | CALGRGLNQPQHF
- | TRBJ2-2 | TRBD1 | TRBV5-1 | TGCGCCAGCAGCTTGTTAGGACAGGGTAGTCCCGGGGAGCTGTTTTTT | CASSLLGQGSPGELFF
- | TRBJ1-3 | - | TRBV9 | TGTGCCAGCAGCGTAGGTGGGAAAGTCTCTGGAAACACCATATATTTT | CASSVGGKVSGNTIYF
- | TRBJ2-3 | - | TRBV6-1 | TGTGCCAGCAGTGATTTCGGGGCTACTATCACAGATACGCAGTATTTT | CASSDFGATITDTQYF
- | TRBJ1-4 | TRBD1 | TRBV6-4 | TGTGCCAGCATGCGACAGGGAAAACTGTTTTTT | CASMRQGKLFF
- | TRBJ2-1 | - | TRBV11-2 | TGTGCCAGCAGCTTAGGGCCTGAGCAGTTCTTC | CASSLGPEQFF
- | TRBJ2-1 | - | TRBV5-1 | TGCGCCAGCAGCTGGACTACACTCGAGTACAATGAGCAGTTCTTC | CASSWTTLEYNEQFF
- | TRBJ1-1 | - | TRBV9 | TGTGCCAGCAGCGTAGGCCCCAACACTGAAGCTTTCTTT | CASSVGPNTEAFF
- | TRBJ2-7 | - | TRBV27 | TGTGCCAGCAGTGTCGCAACCAACTCCTACGAGCAGTACTTC | CASSVATNSYEQYF
- | TRBJ1-1 | TRBD1 | TRBV9 | TGTGCCAGCAGCGGTCACAGGGGGAACACTGAAGCTTTCTTT | CASSGHRGNTEAFF